This T cell receptor beta chain was profiled in a study of CD8 T cells in Susac syndrome. An amount of RNA that ranged from roughly 0.5 to 1 ug was reverse transcribed with random hexamers. Multiplex immunoSEQ PCR targeted 54 Vbeta and 13 Jbeta TCR beta segments. Via MiXCR, TCRdb re-called the immunoSEQ multiplex PCR reads, giving one row per CDR3 protein. The sample yields about 430,000 distinct CDR3 sequences, around 85% seen once. Trimming shortened V by 5 bases and J by 1 base, and 15 bases separated the two germline ends. The germline gives CDR1 SGHDT, CDR2 YYEEEE. CDR3 length equals 15 residues. Sequencing of TCR beta, carried out with a high-throughput approach, was applied to CD8+ and CD4+ T cells from the blood. It was negative isolation that provided the CD8+ and CD4+ T cells, whereas TEMRA cells were enriched by FACS.

The sample taken for sequencing was CD8+ T cells from PBMCs. This TCR derives from a human donor with multiple sclerosis. The gene calls are TRBV5-6 and TRBJ1-2; perhaps TRBD1 as D (6 bases). CDR3 region: CASRHRAPDNYGYTF. CDR3 nucleotide sequence: TGTGCCAGCAGGCACAGGGCTCCCGATAACTATGGCTACACCTTC.